The TCR beta chain under discussion was sequenced for a study of identical twins. Carrying unique molecular identifiers, the cDNA also gained a universal primer site through template switching. TCRdb used MiXCR to reprocess the 5' RACE reads, holding one entry per CDR3 protein. The repertoire holds hundreds of thousands of distinct CDR3 sequences, with 18% as singletons. Points on this clonotype: Germline and junction disagree at one end, which may indicate a read error.

From germline, CDR1 is SGHVS and CDR2 FQNEAQ. The CDR3 runs to 15 residues. This same sample was also part of a study on T cells expressing NK-cell markers. That study reports: The dominant NKG2C+ clonotypes represented 1.0-7.0% of CD8+ T cells in six donors. The leading position in the CD3+CD56-NKG2C+ fraction of several donors also went to these clonotypes. Whether the expanded NKG2C+ T cell clones recognized HCMV remained unclear.

The chain recombines TRBV7-8 with TRBJ2-1, with D perhaps TRBD2 (5 bases). The sample consisted of PBMCs. The receptor was derived from a woman aged 18-29 years in good health. The CDR3 region has the DNA TGTGCCAGCAGCTTAGCAGGACTTCGCTACATTGAGCAGTTCTTC. Amino acid sequence: CASSLAGLRYIEQFF.